A single sample gave rise to the 30 T cell receptor beta chains below, sequenced in a study of T cells in Graves' hyperthyroidism and ophthalmopathy. TCR beta CDR3 regions were amplified from RNA. HTBI primers drove first-round RT-PCR of the TCR CDR3. TCRdb re-called the multiplex PCR reads through MiXCR, storing one row per CDR3 protein. The table records some 600,000 distinct CDR3 sequences, approximately 14% of them present only once. The sequenced sample consisted of blood. Receptors originate from a woman younger than 45 with Graves' hyperthyroidism that later progressed to Graves' ophthalmopathy.

This clonotype occurred a few times. This sequence joins TRBV9 and TRBJ2-1; 14 bases line up with TRBD2. This CDR3 is 20 amino acids long. Germline lookup yields CDR1 SGDLS and CDR2 YYNGEE. The ends lost 0 bases at V and 4 bases at J; junction bases unmatched: 12. The CDR3 protein is CASSVGWGTSGSGRYNEQFF. In DNA, the CDR3 is TGTGCCAGCAGCGTAGGCTGGGGGACTAGCGGGAGTGGTAGGTACAATGAGCAGTTCTTC.

This clonotype was counted many times. The chain joins TRBV3-1 to TRBJ1-5, with 8 bases matching TRBD1. Germline CDR1 and CDR2: LGHDT and YNNKEL (reference sequence). J was trimmed by 1 base and V by 1 base; bases with no gene match: 9. The CDR3 is 18 residues long. The CDR3 region has the DNA TGTGCCAGCAGCCAAGCCCGGAGCCAGGGGGCGAGCAATCAGCCCCAGCATTTT. Translating it yields CASSQARSQGASNQPQHF. Looking up the rest from reference TRBV3-1 and TRBJ1-5 gives the full variable domain: DTAVSQTPKYLVTQMGNDKSIKCEQNLGHDTMYWYKQDSKKFLKIMFSYNNKELIINETVPNRFSPKSPDKAHLNLHINSLELGDSAVYFCASSQARSQGASNQPQHFGDGTRLSIL.

In the case of this clonotype: A read error may produce the germline difference seen at one junction end. The V gene is TRBV6-1, the J gene TRBJ2-3; D may be TRBD1 (5 bases). This CDR3 has 12 amino acids. Germline loops: CDR1 MNHNS, CDR2 SASEGT. CDR3: CAGARNTGTQYF. The CDR3, as DNA: TGTGCCGGCGCAAGAAACACAGGTACGCAGTATTTT.

This clonotype was seen at least ten times. V is TRBV2 and J is TRBJ2-7, with D unclear. V lost 8 bases to trimming and J lost 3 bases, with 20 bases between them. Germline values: CDR1 SNHLY, CDR2 FYNNEI. CDR3 size: 15 residues. In DNA, the CDR3 is TGTGCCAGCGTGTCCGTGTGGGCCTTTTTCTACGAGCAGTACTTC. Amino acid sequence: CASVSVWAFFYEQYF.

This clonotype was recorded at least ten times. The chain couples TRBV12-5 to TRBJ2-7; 12 nucleotides match TRBD2. Germline trimming cut 2 bases from V and 6 bases from J; bases unmatched to any gene: 2. CDR1 is LGHNT, CDR2 FRNRAP, per germline. CDR3 size: 14 residues. The CDR3 region has the DNA TGTGCTAGTGGTTTGACGGGACTAGCGGGCGAGCAGTACTTC. Its translation: CASGLTGLAGEQYF.

This clonotype was seen at least ten times. This rearrangement joins TRBV24-1 to TRBJ2-5; TRBD1 matches at 8 bases. This CDR3 has 16 residues. The J segment lost 1 base and the V segment lost 5 bases, leaving 8 bases of the junction unmatched. Per the germline V gene, CDR1 is KGHDR and CDR2 is SFDVKD. For the CDR3, the DNA is TGTGCCACCAGTGTCCTCCGAACAGGGGGCCAAGAGACCCAGTACTTC. Translated, it gives CATSVLRTGGQETQYF.

This clonotype was seen more than once but under ten times. V gene TRBV15 combines with J gene TRBJ2-1, with D possibly TRBD2 on 5 matching bases. V lost 0 bases, J lost 0 bases, and 9 bases lay in between. CDR3 length: 16 residues. Germline CDR1 is LNHNV and CDR2 is YYDKDF (reference sequence). CDR3 sequence: CATSRDYGSSYNEQFF. The CDR3 nucleotides are TGTGCCACCAGCAGAGATTATGGGAGCTCCTACAATGAGCAGTTCTTC.

There are many counts of this clonotype. This chain joins TRBV19 and TRBJ2-7; a weak D match, TRBD2 (6 bases). V lost 4 bases to trimming and J lost 0 bases, with 10 bases between them. CDR1 and CDR2 from the germline V gene are LNHDA and SQIVND (reference sequence). CDR3 length equals 14 residues. The CDR3 protein is CASSTTGLSYEQYF. In nucleotides, the CDR3 is TGTGCCAGTAGTACTACGGGACTCTCCTACGAGCAGTACTTC.

This clonotype was detected only a few times. V and J are TRBV6-2 or TRBV6-3 and TRBJ1-1; TRBD1 matches 8 bases. CDR1 is MNHEY, CDR2 SVGEGT, per germline. The CDR3 is 14 residues long. Trimming cost V 6 bases and J 4 bases; bases outside gene matches: 7. Here the CDR3 reads CASRVQGGGTEAFF. The CDR3 nucleotides are TGTGCCAGCAGAGTACAGGGGGGAGGCACTGAAGCTTTCTTT.

A word on this clonotype: Since a much larger clone is just one base distant, this may be a read error. The rearrangement uses TRBV7-2 and TRBJ2-7; D may be TRBD1 (6 bases). The CDR3 length is 15 residues. Germline values: CDR1 SGHTA, CDR2 FQGNSA. V was pared by 1 base and J by 0 bases, with 10 bases between. The chain's CDR3 is CASSLVQGPSYEQYF. The CDR3, as DNA: TGTGCCAGCAGCTTAGTACAGGGCCCCTCCTACGAGCAGTACTTC.

This clonotype was observed a single time. This sequence joins TRBV24-1 and TRBJ1-2; 8 bases are a match to TRBD1. The CDR3 consists of 15 residues. The J segment lost 6 bases and the V segment lost 3 bases, leaving 8 bases of the junction unmatched. CDR1 KGHDR and CDR2 SFDVKD come from the germline V gene. CDR3 DNA sequence: TGTGCCACCAGTGATGGGAGGACAGGGAGCGATGGCTACACCTTC. Translated: CATSDGRTGSDGYTF.

This clonotype was seen repeatedly, ten times or more. The rearrangement uses TRBV6-2 or TRBV6-3 and TRBJ2-1; perhaps D is TRBD1 or TRBD2 (7 bases each). CDR3 length: 15 residues. Per germline, CDR1 MNHEY and CDR2 SVGEGT. Between the trimmed V and J ends, which lost 5 bases and 5 bases, there was a span of 16 bases. In DNA form, the CDR3 reads TGTGCCAGCAGTCTCAGGGGGGGAAGAGACAATGAGCAGTTCTTC. This sequence encodes CASSLRGGRDNEQFF.

This chain joins TRBV30 and TRBJ1-2; the D gene is possibly TRBD1 (6 bases). The CDR3 extends over 14 amino acids. Deletions cut 5 bases from V and 4 bases from J, with 17 bases between. Germline V gives CDR1 GTSNPN, CDR2 SVGIG (reference sequence). The CDR3 bases are TGTGCCTGGGAGGACATGGCAGGGGTCTATGGCTACACCTTC. Protein sequence: CAWEDMAGVYGYTF.

This clonotype came up many times. This chain connects TRBV7-3 to TRBJ2-3; TRBD1 matches at 7 bases. Germline V lookup: CDR1 SGHTA, CDR2 FQGTGA. This CDR3 spans 16 amino acids. The V gene end was trimmed by 4 bases and the J gene end by 2 bases; junction bases not matched to a gene: 9. The CDR3 sequence: CASSSPQGKDTDTQYF. As DNA, the CDR3 is TGTGCCAGCAGCTCCCCACAGGGGAAAGACACAGATACGCAGTATTTT.

This chain links TRBV6-5 with TRBJ2-3; 9 bases line up with TRBD1. Germline values: CDR1 MNHEY, CDR2 SVGAGI. The CDR3 totals 16 residues. V lost 1 base, J lost 2 bases, and 4 bases stayed unmatched. The CDR3 DNA follows: TGTGCCAGCAGTTACTTCGGACAGGGGATCACAGATACGCAGTATTTT. Its protein is CASSYFGQGITDTQYF.

This clonotype was observed a handful of times. The chain uses TRBV10-3 and TRBJ1-1; D is possibly TRBD1 (5 bases). The CDR3 is made up of 13 amino acids. V lost 3 bases, J lost 8 bases, and 13 bases lay in between. Looked up from germline, CDR1 is ENHRY and CDR2 is SYGVKD. CDR3: CAISDGTPKEAFF. The CDR3 DNA reads as TGTGCCATCAGTGATGGGACCCCGAAGGAAGCTTTCTTT.

This clonotype was counted ten times or more. The chain couples TRBV28 to TRBJ1-2, with D tentatively TRBD1 (6 bases). The length of the CDR3 is 16 residues. The V gene lost 2 bases and the J gene lost 1 base, with 14 bases spanning the gap. Germline V gives CDR1 MDHEN, CDR2 SYDVKM. CDR3: CASSLVNVRGNYGYTF. CDR3 in DNA: TGTGCCAGCAGTTTAGTAAACGTCAGGGGTAACTATGGCTACACCTTC.

This clonotype was seen just once. The rearrangement uses TRBV3-1 and TRBJ2-3; D is perhaps TRBD2 (6 bases). The germline gives CDR1 LGHDT, CDR2 YNNKEL (reference sequence). This CDR3 contains 14 residues. V was clipped by 4 bases and J by 4 bases, with 12 bases between them. The CDR3 loop is CASSPGSWSDTQYF. CDR3 bases: TGTGCCAGCAGCCCCGGGAGTTGGTCAGATACGCAGTATTTT.

Worth noting for this clonotype: Compared with germline, one end of the junction differs, possibly owing to a read error. The V call is TRBV5-1, the J call TRBJ1-5; 7 bases are a match to TRBD1. Per the germline V gene, CDR1 is SGHRS and CDR2 is YFSETQ. The length of the CDR3 is 15 residues. The CDR3 nucleotides are TGCACCAGCAGCCCCGGACAGGCCGGGGATCAGCCCCAGCATTTT. Amino acids: CTSSPGQAGDQPQHF.

A few counts support this clonotype. The final CDR3 position lacks the conserved phenylalanine or tryptophan, pointing to a likely read error. The genes are TRBV18 and TRBJ2-7; D unclear. Germline lookup yields CDR1 KGHSH and CDR2 LQKENI. CDR3 size: 12 residues. Trimming cost V 4 bases and J 2 bases, with 6 bases left between them. The CDR3, as DNA: TGTGCCAGCTCACGCCAGGCCTACGAGCAGTACCTC. Translation gives CASSRQAYEQYL.

This clonotype showed up many times. The CDR3 here is CATTDRDTEAFF. CDR3 coding DNA: TGTGCCACTACAGACAGGGACACTGAAGCTTTCTTT. The V and J genes are TRBV15 and TRBJ1-1; 7 nucleotides agree with TRBD1. The CDR3 spans 12 residues. In germline, CDR1 is LNHNV, CDR2 YYDKDF (reference sequence). The V segment lost 9 bases and the J segment 3 bases; nucleotides outside the gene matches: 4.

This clonotype was observed many times. This chain uses TRBV30 with TRBJ1-1; D is undetermined. CDR3 size: 10 residues. Germline V gives CDR1 GTSNPN, CDR2 SVGIG (reference sequence). The DNA of the CDR3 is TGTGCTATGATGAACACTGAAGCTTTCTTT. Translation: CAMMNTEAFF. The complete variable domain, with remaining parts taken from reference TRBV30 and TRBJ1-1, reads SQTIHQWPATLVQPVGSPLSLECTVEGTSNPNLYWYRQAAGRGLQLLFYSVGIGQISSEVPQNLSASRPQDRQFILSSKKLLLSDSGFYLCAMMNTEAFFGQGTRLTVV.

The gene calls are TRBV4-2 and TRBJ2-1; no firm D call. This CDR3 has 17 amino acids. V was pared by 0 bases and J by 2 bases, with 14 bases between. Germline CDR1 LGHNA, CDR2 YNFKEQ. The CDR3 spells CASSQDLQESTYNEQFF. Here the CDR3 DNA reads TGTGCCAGCAGCCAAGATTTGCAGGAATCTACCTACAATGAGCAGTTCTTC.

This clonotype was observed at least ten times. This rearrangement joins TRBV12-3 or TRBV12-4 to TRBJ1-1; the D is unclear. V dropped 6 bases and J dropped 7 bases, with 12 bases sitting between them. The CDR3 spans 12 residues. The CDR3 DNA reads TGTGCCAGCAGAAACACGGATGTTGAAGCTTTCTTT. This codes for CASRNTDVEAFF.

This sequence joins TRBV11-2 and TRBJ1-1; 7 nucleotides line up with TRBD1. V trimming: 5 bases; J trimming: 1 base; junction bases outside the gene matches: 16. Germline V gives CDR1 SGHAT, CDR2 FQNNGV. This CDR3 is built from 18 residues. The CDR3 region has the DNA TGTGCCAGCAGCCGGGGCACAGGGGAAGTGGGGCCGAACACTGAAGCTTTCTTT. This codes for CASSRGTGEVGPNTEAFF.

This clonotype was counted many times. Here the CDR3 DNA reads TGCGCCAGCAGCCCTGGGAGTACCCAAGAGACCCAGTACTTC. Translating it yields CASSPGSTQETQYF. The chain couples TRBV5-1 to TRBJ2-5, with D possibly TRBD2 on 5 matching bases. The CDR3 length is 14 residues. Per the germline V gene, CDR1 is SGHRS and CDR2 is YFSETQ. Trimming removed 4 bases at V and 1 base at J, with 11 bases between.

A word on this clonotype: With a much larger clone just one base away, this may be a read error. CDR3 sequence reads: CSARAGANTGELSF. The CDR3 region has the DNA TGCAGTGCTAGAGCCGGGGCGAACACCGGGGAGCTGTCTTTT. The chain employs TRBV20-1 and TRBJ2-2; the D call may be TRBD1 or TRBD2 (5 bases each). CDR3 length equals 14 residues. CDR1 is DFQATT, CDR2 SNEGSKA, per germline (reference sequence).

CDR3 sequence reads: CASSFTHGSSHYNEQFF. For the CDR3, the DNA is TGTGCCAGCAGCTTTACACACGGTAGCAGTCATTACAATGAGCAGTTCTTC. This chain links TRBV12-3 or TRBV12-4 with TRBJ2-1; no firm D call. This CDR3 region has 17 residues. V lost 6 bases to trimming and J lost 4 bases, with 22 bases between them.

This clonotype was seen only a few times. This chain joins TRBV9 and TRBJ2-3; 10 bases line up with TRBD2. Germline V gene sequence: CDR1 SGDLS, CDR2 YYNGEE. The CDR3 is 17 residues long. With V trimmed by 1 base and J by 4 bases, 9 bases remained unmatched. CDR3 residues: CASSVHPSGSGSDTQYF. The DNA of the CDR3 is TGTGCCAGCAGCGTACACCCTAGCGGGAGTGGCTCAGATACGCAGTATTTT.

This clonotype came up many times. The chain couples TRBV7-9 to TRBJ2-3; 8 bases are shared with TRBD1. There are 16 residues in the CDR3. V dropped 5 bases and J dropped 3; count of bases not matched to a gene: 10. Germline assignment: CDR1 SEHNR and CDR2 FQNEAQ (reference sequence). CDR3 sequence (DNA): TGTGCCAGCAGCCCCTCGGACAGGGTGGGGACAGATACGCAGTATTTT. The encoded protein is CASSPSDRVGTDTQYF.